This TCR beta chain was captured in a study of T cell clonotyping in hematopoietic cell transplantation. Here immunoSEQ multiplex PCR was the method, and the copy in TCRdb shows in-frame clones only, minus some. Here the sample spans 16,000 or so clones, about nine tenths being singletons. Unmatched junction bases numbered 1, after V lost 2 bases and J lost 7 bases. This CDR3 has 12 amino acids. Germline V CDR1 and CDR2: SGHTA, FQGNSA. The V call is TRBV7-2, the J call TRBJ1-2; TRBD1 matches 7 bases. The origin of this receptor is a middle-aged man in good health. Some clones in this sample may be carry-over from other donors' samples. Sequencing input: peripheral blood mononuclear cells. CDR3 sequence: CASSLSGGGYTF. CDR3 sequence (DNA): TGTGCCAGCAGCTTATCAGGGGGTGGCTACACCTTC.